This TCR beta chain was observed in a study of blood T cell repertoires in COVID-19. Study-wide background: The United States, Italy and Spain provided the acute and convalescent COVID-19 samples. Nucleic acid was either cDNA or gDNA, and it came from T cells, B-cell-depleted T cells, or PBMCs.

CDR1 is MNHEY, CDR2 SMNVEV, per germline (reference sequence). The V end lost 4 bases, the J end lost 10 bases, and 11 bases lay between the germline ends. The CDR3 extends over 12 amino acids. How the authors handled the data: Counts of nucleated cells, estimated from reference gene primer amplification, were obtained. The data were produced by immunoSEQ multiplex PCR, yet TCRdb's version contains in-frame clones alone and is incomplete. For V, J and clone size, that table is used; D and trimming come from the DNA. The sample comprises tens of thousands of clones, more than 65% of which are singletons, and about 8% rests with the top ten.

Input material: peripheral blood. V gene TRBV27 combines with J gene TRBJ2-1; D is perhaps TRBD2 (6 bases). The TCR sequence derives from a human donor in a cohort sampled during active COVID-19. The CDR3 coding sequence is TGTGCCAGCAGTTCCCGGACTAAAGAGCAGTTCTTC. The encoded protein is CASSSRTKEQFF.